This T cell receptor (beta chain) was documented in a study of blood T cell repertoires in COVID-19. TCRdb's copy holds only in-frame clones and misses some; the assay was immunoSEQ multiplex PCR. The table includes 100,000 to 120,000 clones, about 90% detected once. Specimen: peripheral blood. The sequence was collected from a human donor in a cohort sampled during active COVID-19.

The CDR3 DNA sequence: TGCGCCAGCAGCCAACATACGGGTGAGCAGTTCTTC. It yields the protein CASSQHTGEQFF. The V call is TRBV10-1, the J call TRBJ2-1, with D unresolved. Trimming shortened V by 6 bases and J by 9 bases, and 12 bases separated the two germline ends. The CDR3 runs 12 residues. The germline gives CDR1 WNHNN, CDR2 SYGVQD (reference sequence).